These 4 T cell receptor beta chains share one sample of origin, sequenced in a study of blood T cell repertoires in COVID-19. Method: immunoSEQ multiplex PCR; TCRdb's copy keeps in-frame clones and lacks some. The table records hundreds of thousands of clones, about 91% of them present only once. The sequenced material came from peripheral blood. These receptors originate from a woman aged 25 to 39 with COVID-19, enrolled during active disease.

The chain joins TRBV4-3 to TRBJ2-3; 10 bases are shared with TRBD2. The CDR3 spans 16 residues. V gave up 4 bases and J gave up 6 bases; unmatched junction bases: 10. Germline CDR1 reads LGHNA; CDR2 reads YSLEER. CDR3 amino acids: CASSPQAGGRVDTQYF. The CDR3 coding sequence is TGCGCCAGCAGCCCACAAGCGGGGGGGCGAGTTGATACGCAGTATTTT.

The chain joins TRBV7-2 to TRBJ1-5, with D possibly matching TRBD1 (5 bases). Trimming removed 5 bases at V and 0 bases at J, with 8 bases between. The CDR3 runs to 14 residues. Looked up from germline, CDR1 is SGHTA and CDR2 is FQGNSA. CDR3 sequence (DNA): TGTGCCAGCAGCACGACAGTTAGCAATCAGCCCCAGCATTTT. Its translation is CASSTTVSNQPQHF.

This chain links TRBV27 with TRBJ1-5; no firm D call. Trimming pared 3 bases from V and 10 bases from J, leaving 10 bases between. The length of the CDR3 is 12 residues. Germline loops: CDR1 MNHEY, CDR2 SMNVEV (reference sequence). The CDR3 DNA reads TGTGCCAGCAGTTTCCAGACTGAACCCCAGCATTTT. Residues: CASSFQTEPQHF.

The chain employs TRBV27 and TRBJ2-1; the match to TRBD1 covers 8 bases. Germline values: CDR1 MNHEY, CDR2 SMNVEV (reference sequence). The CDR3 consists of 16 residues. V dropped 2 bases and J dropped 2; count of bases not matched to a gene: 5. The CDR3 nucleotides are TGTGCCAGCAGTTTACTGGGACAGGAAACCTACAATGAGCAGTTCTTC. It specifies CASSLLGQETYNEQFF.